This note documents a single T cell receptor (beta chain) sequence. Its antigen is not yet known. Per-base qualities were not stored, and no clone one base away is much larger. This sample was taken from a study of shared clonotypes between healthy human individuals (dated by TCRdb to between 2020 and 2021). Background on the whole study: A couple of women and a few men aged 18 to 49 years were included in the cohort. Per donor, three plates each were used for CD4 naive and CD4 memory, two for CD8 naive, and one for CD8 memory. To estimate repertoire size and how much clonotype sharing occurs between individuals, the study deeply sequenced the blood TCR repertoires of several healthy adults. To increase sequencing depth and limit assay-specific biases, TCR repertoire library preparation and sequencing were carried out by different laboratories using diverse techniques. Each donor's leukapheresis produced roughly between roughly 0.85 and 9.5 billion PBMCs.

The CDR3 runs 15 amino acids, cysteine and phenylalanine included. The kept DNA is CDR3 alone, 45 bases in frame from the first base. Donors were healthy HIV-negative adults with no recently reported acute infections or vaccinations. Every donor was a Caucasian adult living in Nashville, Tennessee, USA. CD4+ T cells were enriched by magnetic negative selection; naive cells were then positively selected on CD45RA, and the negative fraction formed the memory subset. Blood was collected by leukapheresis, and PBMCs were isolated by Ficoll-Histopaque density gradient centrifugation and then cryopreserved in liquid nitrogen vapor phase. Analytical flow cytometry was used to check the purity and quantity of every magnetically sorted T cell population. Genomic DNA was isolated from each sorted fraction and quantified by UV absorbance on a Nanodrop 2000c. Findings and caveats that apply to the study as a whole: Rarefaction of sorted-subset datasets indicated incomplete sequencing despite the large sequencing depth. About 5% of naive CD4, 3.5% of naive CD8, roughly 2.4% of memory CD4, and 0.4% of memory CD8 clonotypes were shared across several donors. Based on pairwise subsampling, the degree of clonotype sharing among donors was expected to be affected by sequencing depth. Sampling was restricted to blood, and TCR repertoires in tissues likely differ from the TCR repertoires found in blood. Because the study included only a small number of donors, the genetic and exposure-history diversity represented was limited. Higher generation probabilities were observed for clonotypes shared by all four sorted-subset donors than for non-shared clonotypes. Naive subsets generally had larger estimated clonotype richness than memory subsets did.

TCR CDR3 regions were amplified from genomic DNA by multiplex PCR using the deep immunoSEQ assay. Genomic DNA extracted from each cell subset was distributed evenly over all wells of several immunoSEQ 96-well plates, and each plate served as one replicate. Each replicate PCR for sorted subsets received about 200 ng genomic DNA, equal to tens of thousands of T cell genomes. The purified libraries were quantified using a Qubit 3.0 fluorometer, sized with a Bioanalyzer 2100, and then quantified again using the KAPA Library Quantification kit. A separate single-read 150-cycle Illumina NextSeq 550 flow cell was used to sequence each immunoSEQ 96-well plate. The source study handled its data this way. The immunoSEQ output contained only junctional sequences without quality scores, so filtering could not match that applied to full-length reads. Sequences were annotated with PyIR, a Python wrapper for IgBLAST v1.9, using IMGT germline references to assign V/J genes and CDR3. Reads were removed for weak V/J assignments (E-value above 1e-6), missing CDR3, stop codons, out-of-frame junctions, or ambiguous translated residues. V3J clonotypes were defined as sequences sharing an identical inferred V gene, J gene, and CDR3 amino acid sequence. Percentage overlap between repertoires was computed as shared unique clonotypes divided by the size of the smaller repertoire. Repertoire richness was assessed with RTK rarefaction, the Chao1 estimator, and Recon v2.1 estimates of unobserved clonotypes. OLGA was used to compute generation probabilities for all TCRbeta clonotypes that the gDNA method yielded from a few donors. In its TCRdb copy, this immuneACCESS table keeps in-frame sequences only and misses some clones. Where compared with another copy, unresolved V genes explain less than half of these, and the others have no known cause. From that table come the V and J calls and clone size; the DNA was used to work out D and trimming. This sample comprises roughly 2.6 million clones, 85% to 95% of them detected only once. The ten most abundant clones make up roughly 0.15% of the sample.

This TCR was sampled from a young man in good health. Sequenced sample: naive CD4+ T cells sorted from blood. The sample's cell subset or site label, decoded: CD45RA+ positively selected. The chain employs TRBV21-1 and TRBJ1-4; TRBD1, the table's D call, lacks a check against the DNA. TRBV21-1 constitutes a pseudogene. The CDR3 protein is CASNTPGRGNEKLFF. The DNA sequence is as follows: TGTGCCAGCAATACCCCCGGAAGGGGGAATGAAAAACTGTTTTTT.